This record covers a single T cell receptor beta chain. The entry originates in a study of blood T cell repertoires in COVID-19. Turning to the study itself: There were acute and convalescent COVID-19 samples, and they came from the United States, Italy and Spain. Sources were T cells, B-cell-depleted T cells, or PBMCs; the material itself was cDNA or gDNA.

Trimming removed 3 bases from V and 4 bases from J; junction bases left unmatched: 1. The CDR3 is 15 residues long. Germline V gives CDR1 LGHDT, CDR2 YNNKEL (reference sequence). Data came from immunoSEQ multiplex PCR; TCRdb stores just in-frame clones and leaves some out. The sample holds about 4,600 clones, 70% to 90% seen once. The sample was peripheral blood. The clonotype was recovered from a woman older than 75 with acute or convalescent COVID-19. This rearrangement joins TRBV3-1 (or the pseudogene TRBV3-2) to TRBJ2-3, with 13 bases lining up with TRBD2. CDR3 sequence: CASSQTSGGPDTQYF. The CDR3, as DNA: TGTGCCAGCAGCCAGACTAGCGGGGGGCCAGATACGCAGTATTTT.